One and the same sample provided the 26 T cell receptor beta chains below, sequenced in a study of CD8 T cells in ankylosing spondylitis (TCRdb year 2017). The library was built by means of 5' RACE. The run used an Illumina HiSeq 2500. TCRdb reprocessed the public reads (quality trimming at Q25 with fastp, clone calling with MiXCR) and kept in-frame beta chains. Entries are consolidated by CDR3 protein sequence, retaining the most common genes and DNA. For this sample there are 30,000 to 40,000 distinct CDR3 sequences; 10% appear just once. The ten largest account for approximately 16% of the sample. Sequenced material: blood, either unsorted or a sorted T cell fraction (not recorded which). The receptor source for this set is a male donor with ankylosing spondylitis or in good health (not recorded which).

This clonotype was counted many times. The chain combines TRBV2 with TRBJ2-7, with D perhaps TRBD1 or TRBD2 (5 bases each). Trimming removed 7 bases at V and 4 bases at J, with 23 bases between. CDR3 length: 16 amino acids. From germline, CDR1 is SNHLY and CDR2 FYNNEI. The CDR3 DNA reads TGTGCCAGCAATCCAGGGAGCGTGATGCATGGGTACGAGCAGTACTTC. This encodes CASNPGSVMHGYEQYF.

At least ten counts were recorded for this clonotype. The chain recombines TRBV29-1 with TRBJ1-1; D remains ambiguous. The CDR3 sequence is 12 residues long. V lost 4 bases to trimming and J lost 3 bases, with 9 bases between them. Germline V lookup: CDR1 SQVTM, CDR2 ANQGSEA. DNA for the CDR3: TGCAGCGTTGGGGCGAGGGACACTGAAGCTTTCTTT. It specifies CSVGARDTEAFF.

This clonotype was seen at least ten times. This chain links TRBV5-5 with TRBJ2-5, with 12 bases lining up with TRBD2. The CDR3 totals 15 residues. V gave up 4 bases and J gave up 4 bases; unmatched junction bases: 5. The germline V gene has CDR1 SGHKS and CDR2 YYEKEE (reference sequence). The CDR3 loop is CASSAVTSGGETQYF. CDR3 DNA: TGTGCCAGCAGCGCCGTGACTAGCGGGGGAGAGACCCAGTACTTC. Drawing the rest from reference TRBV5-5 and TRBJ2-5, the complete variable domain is DAGVTQSPTHLIKTRGQQVTLRCSPISGHKSVSWYQQVLGQGPQFIFQYYEKEERGRGNFPDRFSARQFPNYSSELNVNALLLGDSALYLCASSAVTSGGETQYFGPGTRLLVL.

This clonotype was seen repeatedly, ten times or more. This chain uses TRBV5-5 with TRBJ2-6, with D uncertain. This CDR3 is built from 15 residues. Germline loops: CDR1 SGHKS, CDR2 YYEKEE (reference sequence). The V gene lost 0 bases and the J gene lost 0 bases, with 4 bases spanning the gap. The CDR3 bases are TGTGCCAGCAGCTTGGGGACCTCTGGGGCCAACGTCCTGACTTTC. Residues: CASSLGTSGANVLTF. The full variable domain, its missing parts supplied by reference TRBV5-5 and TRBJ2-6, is DAGVTQSPTHLIKTRGQQVTLRCSPISGHKSVSWYQQVLGQGPQFIFQYYEKEERGRGNFPDRFSARQFPNYSSELNVNALLLGDSALYLCASSLGTSGANVLTFGAGSRLTVL.

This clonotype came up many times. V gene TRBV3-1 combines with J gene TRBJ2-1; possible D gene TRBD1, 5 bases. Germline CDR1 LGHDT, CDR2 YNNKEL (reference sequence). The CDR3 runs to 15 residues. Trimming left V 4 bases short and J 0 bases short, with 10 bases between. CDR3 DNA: TGTGCCAGCAGCCCTGGACACACCTCCTACAATGAGCAGTTCTTC. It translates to CASSPGHTSYNEQFF.

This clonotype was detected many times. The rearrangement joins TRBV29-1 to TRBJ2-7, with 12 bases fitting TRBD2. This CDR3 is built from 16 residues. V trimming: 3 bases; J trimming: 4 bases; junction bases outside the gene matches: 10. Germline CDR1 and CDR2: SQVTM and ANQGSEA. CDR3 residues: CSVELPGLAGYYEQYF. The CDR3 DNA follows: TGCAGCGTTGAGCTCCCCGGACTAGCGGGATATTACGAGCAGTACTTC.

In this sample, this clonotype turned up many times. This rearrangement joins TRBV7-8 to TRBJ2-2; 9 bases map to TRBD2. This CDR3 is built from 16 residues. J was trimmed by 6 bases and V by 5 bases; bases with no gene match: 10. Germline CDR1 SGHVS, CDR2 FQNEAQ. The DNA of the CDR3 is TGTGCCAGCAGCCGACTAGCGGAGGGCGGCGCCGGGGAGCTGTTTTTT. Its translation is CASSRLAEGGAGELFF. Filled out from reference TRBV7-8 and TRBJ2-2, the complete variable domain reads GAGVSQSPRYKVAKRGQDVALRCDPISGHVSLFWYQQALGQGPEFLTYFQNEAQLDKSGLPSDRFFAERPEGSVSTLKIQRTQQEDSAVYLCASSRLAEGGAGELFFGEGSRLTVL.

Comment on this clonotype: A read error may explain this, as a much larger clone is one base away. This CDR3 is CASSAAGSSGNTIFF. The CDR3 region has the DNA TGTGCCAGCTCCGCGGCTGGGAGCTCTGGAAACACCATATTTTTT. The chain carries TRBV7-9 and TRBJ1-3, with no clear D. Looked up from germline, CDR1 is SEHNR and CDR2 is FQNEAQ (reference sequence). The CDR3 is 15 amino acids.

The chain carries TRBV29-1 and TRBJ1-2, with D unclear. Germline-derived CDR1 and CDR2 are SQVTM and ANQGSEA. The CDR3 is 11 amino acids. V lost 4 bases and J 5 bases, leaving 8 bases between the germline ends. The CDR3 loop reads CSVVSQYGYTF. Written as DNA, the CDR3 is TGCAGCGTTGTTAGTCAGTATGGCTACACCTTC.

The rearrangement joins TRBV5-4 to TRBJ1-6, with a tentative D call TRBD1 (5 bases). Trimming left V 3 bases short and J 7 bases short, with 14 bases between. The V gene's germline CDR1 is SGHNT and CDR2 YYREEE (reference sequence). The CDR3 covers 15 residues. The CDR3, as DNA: TGTGCCAGCAGCTATGGGACGGGCCTCAATTCACCCCTCCACTTT. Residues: CASSYGTGLNSPLHF.

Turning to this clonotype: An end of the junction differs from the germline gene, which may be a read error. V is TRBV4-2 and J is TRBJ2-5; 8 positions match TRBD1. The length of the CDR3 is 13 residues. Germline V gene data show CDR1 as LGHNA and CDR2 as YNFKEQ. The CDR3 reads CAISLGTGETQYF. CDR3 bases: TGTGCCATCAGCCTCGGGACAGGCGAGACCCAGTACTTC.

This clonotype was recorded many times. The CDR3 bases are TGTGCCAGCAGCCGAGGGGCAACAGGAGAGACCCAGTACTTC. It yields the protein CASSRGATGETQYF. J is TRBJ2-5 and V is TRBV7-9; possibly TRBD1 or TRBD2 for D (5 bases each). The ends were cut back, 5 bases at V and 4 bases at J, with 14 bases in the middle. Looked up from germline, CDR1 is SEHNR and CDR2 is FQNEAQ (reference sequence). The CDR3 sequence is 14 residues long.

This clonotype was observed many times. CDR3 in DNA: TGCAGTTCCTACCGTGCCCTCACAGATACGCAGTATTTT. Translation: CSSYRALTDTQYF. The chain links TRBV20-1 to TRBJ2-3; D not resolved. V lost 8 bases to trimming and J lost 2 bases, with 14 bases between them. Germline values: CDR1 DFQATT, CDR2 SNEGSKA (reference sequence). This CDR3 region has 13 residues.

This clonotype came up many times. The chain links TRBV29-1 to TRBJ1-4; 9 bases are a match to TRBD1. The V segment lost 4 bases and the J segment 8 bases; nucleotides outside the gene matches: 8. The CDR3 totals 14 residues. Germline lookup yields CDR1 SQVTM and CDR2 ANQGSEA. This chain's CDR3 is CSVGTGTGREKLFF. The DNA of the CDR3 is TGCAGCGTTGGAACCGGGACAGGGAGGGAAAAACTGTTTTTT.

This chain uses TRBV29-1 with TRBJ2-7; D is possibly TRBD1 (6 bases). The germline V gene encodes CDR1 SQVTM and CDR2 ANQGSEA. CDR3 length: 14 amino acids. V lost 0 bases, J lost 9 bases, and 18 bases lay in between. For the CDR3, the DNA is TGCAGCGTTGAAGAATCGGGGCAGGGGATGTGGCAGTACTTC. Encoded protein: CSVEESGQGMWQYF.

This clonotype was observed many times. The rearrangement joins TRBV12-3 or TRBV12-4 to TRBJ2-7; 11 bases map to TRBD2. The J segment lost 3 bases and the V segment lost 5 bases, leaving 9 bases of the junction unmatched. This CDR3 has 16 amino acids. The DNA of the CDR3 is TGTGCCAGCAGTCTCCCGAGACTAGCGGGATTCTACGAGCAGTACTTC. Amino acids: CASSLPRLAGFYEQYF.

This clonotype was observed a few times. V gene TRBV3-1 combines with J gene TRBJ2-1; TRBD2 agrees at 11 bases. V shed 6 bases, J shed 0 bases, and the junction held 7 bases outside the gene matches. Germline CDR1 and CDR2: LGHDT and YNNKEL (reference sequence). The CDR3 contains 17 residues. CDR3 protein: CASSPGTSGTSYNEQFF. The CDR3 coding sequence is TGTGCCAGCAGTCCCGGGACTAGCGGCACCTCCTACAATGAGCAGTTCTTC.

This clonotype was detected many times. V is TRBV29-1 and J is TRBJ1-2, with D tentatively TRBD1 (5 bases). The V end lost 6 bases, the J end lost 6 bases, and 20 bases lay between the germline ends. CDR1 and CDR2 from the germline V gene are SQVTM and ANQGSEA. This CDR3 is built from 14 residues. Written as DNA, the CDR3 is TGCAGCGTGTCGCGCCCAGGGACGAATAATGGCTACACCTTC. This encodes CSVSRPGTNNGYTF.

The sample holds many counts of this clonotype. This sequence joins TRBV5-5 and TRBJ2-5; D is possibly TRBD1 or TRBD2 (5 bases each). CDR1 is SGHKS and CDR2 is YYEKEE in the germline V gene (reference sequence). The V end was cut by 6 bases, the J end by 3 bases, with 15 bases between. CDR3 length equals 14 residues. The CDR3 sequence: CASTRRGREETQYF. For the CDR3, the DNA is TGTGCCAGCACCCGCCGGGGCAGGGAAGAGACCCAGTACTTC.

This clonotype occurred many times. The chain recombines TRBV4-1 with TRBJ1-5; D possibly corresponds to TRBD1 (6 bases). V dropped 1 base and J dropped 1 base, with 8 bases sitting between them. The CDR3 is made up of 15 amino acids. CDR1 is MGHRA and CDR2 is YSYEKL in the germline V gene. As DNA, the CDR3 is TGCGCCAGCAGCCAAGTCGGACAGAGCAATCAGCCCCAGCATTTT. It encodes CASSQVGQSNQPQHF.

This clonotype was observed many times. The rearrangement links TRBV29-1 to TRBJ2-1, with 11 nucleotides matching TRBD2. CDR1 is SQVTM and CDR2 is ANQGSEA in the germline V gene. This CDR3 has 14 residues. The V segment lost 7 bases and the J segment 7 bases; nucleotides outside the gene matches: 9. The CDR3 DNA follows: TGCAGCGCCGTAGCGGGAGGGCCCTCGAATGAGCAGTTCTTC. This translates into CSAVAGGPSNEQFF.

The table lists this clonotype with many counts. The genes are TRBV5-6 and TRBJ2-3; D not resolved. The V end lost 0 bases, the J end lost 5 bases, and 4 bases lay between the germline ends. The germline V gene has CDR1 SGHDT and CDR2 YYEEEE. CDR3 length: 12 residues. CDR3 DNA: TGTGCCAGCAGCTTGGGCGGAGATACGCAGTATTTT. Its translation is CASSLGGDTQYF.

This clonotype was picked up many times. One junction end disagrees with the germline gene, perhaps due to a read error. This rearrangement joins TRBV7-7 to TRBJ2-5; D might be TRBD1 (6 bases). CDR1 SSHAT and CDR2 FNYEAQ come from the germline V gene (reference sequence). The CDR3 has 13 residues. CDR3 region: CASSLGQQETQYF. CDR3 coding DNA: TGTGCTAGCAGCCTCGGACAGCAAGAGACCCAGTACTTC.

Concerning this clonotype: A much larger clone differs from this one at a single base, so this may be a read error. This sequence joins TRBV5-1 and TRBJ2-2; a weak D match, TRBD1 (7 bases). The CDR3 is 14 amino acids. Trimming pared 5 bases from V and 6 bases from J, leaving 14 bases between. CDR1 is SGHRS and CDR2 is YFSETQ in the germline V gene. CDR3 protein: CASRETGDSGELFF. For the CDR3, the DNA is TGCGCCAGCAGGGAAACAGGGGACTCCGGGGAGCTGTTTTTT.

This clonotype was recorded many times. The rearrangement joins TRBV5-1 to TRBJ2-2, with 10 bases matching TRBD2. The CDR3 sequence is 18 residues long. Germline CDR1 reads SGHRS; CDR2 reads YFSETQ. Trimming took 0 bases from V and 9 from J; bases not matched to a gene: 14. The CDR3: CASSLDGSSGSRVRELFF. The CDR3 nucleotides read TGCGCCAGCAGCTTGGACGGTTCTAGCGGGAGTCGAGTGCGGGAGCTGTTTTTT. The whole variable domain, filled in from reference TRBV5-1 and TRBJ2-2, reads KAGVTQTPRYLIKTRGQQVTLSCSPISGHRSVSWYQQTPGQGLQFLFEYFSETQRNKGNFPGRFSGRQFSNSRSEMNVSTLELGDSALYLCASSLDGSSGSRVRELFFGEGSRLTVL.

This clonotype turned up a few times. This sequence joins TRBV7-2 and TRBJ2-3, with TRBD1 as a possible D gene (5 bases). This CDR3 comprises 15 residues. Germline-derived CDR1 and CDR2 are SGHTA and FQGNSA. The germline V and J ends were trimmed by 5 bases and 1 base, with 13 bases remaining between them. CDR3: CASSPWTPRTDTQYF. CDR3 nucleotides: TGTGCCAGCAGCCCCTGGACACCGCGCACAGATACGCAGTATTTT.